This T cell receptor beta chain derives from a study of identical twins. Study-wide results and caveats: Abundant beta clonotypes from cord blood had fewer insertions, unlike memory repertoires, which showed none. Twins shared beta out-of-frame sequences in excess, but this excess was weaker. Its conclusions, products of cross-sectional statistical analysis, did not come from following the same donors.

A single record per CDR3 protein comes from TCRdb applying MiXCR to the 5' RACE reads. Here the sample spans about 660,000 distinct CDR3 sequences, less than 10% being singletons. As to this clonotype: Its antigen is not identified.

Healthy Caucasians alone served as donors. This same sample was also taken into another study, of yellow fever vaccine responses in identical twins.

The specimen sequenced was PBMCs. This sequence was found in a woman younger than 30 in good health.

This CDR3 reads CSAPGQGDSNQPQHF. The DNA for the CDR3 is TGCAGTGCCCCGGGACAGGGAGATAGCAATCAGCCCCAGCATTTT. The chain has TRBV20-1 and TRBJ1-5; 9 positions agree with TRBD1. The CDR3 totals 15 residues. The germline V gene encodes CDR1 DFQATT and CDR2 SNEGSKA (reference sequence). Losses at the gene ends were 6 bases for V and 0 bases for J; bases not matched to a gene: 6.